The 12 T cell receptor beta chains listed next were all sequenced from one sample in a study of blood T cell repertoires in COVID-19 (dated by TCRdb to about 2020). Libraries were built with the immunoSEQ multiplex PCR assay. Drawn from immuneACCESS, this table holds only the in-frame rearrangements with V and J called that TCRdb kept. Clones are partly lost; checked studies trace under half to an unresolved V gene and leave the rest unexplained. This sample lists more than 45,000 clones; 83% were detected once. 15% to 20% of the sample goes to the ten largest clones. Sequencing was performed on peripheral blood. The receptors stem from a man in his forties or fifties with acute or convalescent COVID-19.

The gene calls are TRBV24-1 and TRBJ1-5, with 7 bases aligning to TRBD1. The CDR3 length is 12 residues. V dropped 9 bases and J dropped 10; count of bases not matched to a gene: 8. The germline gives CDR1 KGHDR, CDR2 SFDVKD. Here the CDR3 reads CATSTGSNPQHF. The CDR3 nucleotides read TGTGCCACCTCGACAGGGTCAAACCCCCAGCATTTT.

The chain recombines TRBV9 with TRBJ1-3; D may be TRBD1 (6 bases). Germline assignment: CDR1 SGDLS and CDR2 YYNGEE. This CDR3 comprises 17 residues. V dropped 0 bases and J dropped 0 bases, with 13 bases sitting between them. The CDR3 nucleotides read TGTGCCAGCAGCGTAGGGGCGGGGGGCGCCTCTGGAAACACCATATATTTT. This gives the protein CASSVGAGGASGNTIYF.

The table lists this clone with a few counts. The chain employs TRBV5-1 and TRBJ2-4; 8 nucleotides line up with TRBD1. The CDR3 consists of 14 residues. From germline, CDR1 is SGHRS and CDR2 YFSETQ. Trimming cost V 2 bases and J 6 bases; bases outside gene matches: 4. The CDR3 bases are TGCGCCAGCAGCTTCGAACAGGGGGGAAACATTCAGTACTTC. Its protein is CASSFEQGGNIQYF.

This clone was recorded once. This sequence joins TRBV2 and TRBJ1-2; 9 bases are shared with TRBD1. From germline, CDR1 is SNHLY and CDR2 FYNNEI. The V gene end was trimmed by 5 bases and the J gene end by 2 bases; junction bases not matched to a gene: 9. The CDR3 runs 16 residues. The CDR3 loop is CASSQQGAQVNYGYTF. In DNA form, the CDR3 reads TGTGCCAGCAGTCAACAGGGGGCGCAGGTCAACTATGGCTACACCTTC.

This sequence joins TRBV2 and TRBJ1-5, with TRBD1 as a possible D gene (5 bases). CDR3 length: 14 residues. The ends were cut back, 4 bases at V and 0 bases at J, with 7 bases in the middle. CDR1 and CDR2 from the germline V gene are SNHLY and FYNNEI. CDR3 sequence (DNA): TGTGCCAGCAGTGTGACAGCTAGCAATCAGCCCCAGCATTTT. Protein: CASSVTASNQPQHF.

The chain carries TRBV2 and TRBJ1-3, with a weak D call TRBD1 (6 bases). The V and J ends lost 4 bases and 1 base respectively, with 14 bases between them. CDR3 length equals 16 residues. The germline CDR1 and CDR2 sequences are SNHLY and FYNNEI. The CDR3: CASSGRGRGSGNTIYF. Here the CDR3 DNA reads TGTGCCAGCAGTGGCCGGGGCAGGGGTTCTGGAAACACCATATATTTT. The variable domain in full, completed from reference TRBV2 and TRBJ1-3, reads EPEVTQTPSHQVTQMGQEVILRCVPISNHLYFYWYRQILGQKVEFLVSFYNNEISEKSEIFDDQFSVERPDGSNFTLKIRSTKLEDSAMYFCASSGRGRGSGNTIYFGEGSWLTVV.

The chain employs TRBV24-1 and TRBJ2-5, with a weak D call TRBD2 (7 bases). CDR1 is KGHDR, CDR2 SFDVKD, per germline. The CDR3 is 15 amino acids. Trimming shortened V by 4 bases and J by 4 bases, and 15 bases separated the two germline ends. The CDR3 DNA sequence: TGTGCCACCAGTGAGGGAGGGGGACGAGTAGAGACCCAGTACTTC. Translation: CATSEGGGRVETQYF.

The CDR3 loop reads CASSSRDRNTIYF. CDR3 bases: TGTGCCAGCTCATCGAGGGACAGAAACACCATATATTTT. This rearrangement joins TRBV18 to TRBJ1-3, with D perhaps TRBD1 (6 bases). Per the germline V gene, CDR1 is KGHSH and CDR2 is LQKENI. V lost 5 bases and J 5 bases, leaving 10 bases between the germline ends. This CDR3 comprises 13 residues.

As for this clone: Relative to the germline gene, one junction end is altered; a read error may explain this. The V and J genes are TRBV4-1 and TRBJ2-7, with 11 bases aligning to TRBD2. Germline values: CDR1 MGHRA, CDR2 YSYEKL. The CDR3 contains 14 residues. CDR3 DNA sequence: TGCGCCAGCAGCCAAGAGGCCGGGACTAGCGGAGTGAACTTC. Its protein product is CASSQEAGTSGVNF.

V gene TRBV7-8 combines with J gene TRBJ2-7; 11 bases are a match to TRBD1. V lost 2 bases and J lost 7; bases outside the gene matches: 13. This CDR3 has 17 amino acids. Per germline, CDR1 SGHVS and CDR2 FQNEAQ. The CDR3 loop is CASSLSFGTGGKGEQYV. As DNA, the CDR3 is TGTGCCAGCAGCTTATCTTTCGGGACAGGGGGGAAAGGGGAGCAGTACGTC.

In its sample, this clone was seen a few times. V and J are TRBV10-3 and TRBJ1-2; tentative D call: TRBD1 (5 bases). Germline loops: CDR1 ENHRY, CDR2 SYGVKD. The CDR3 loop spans 15 amino acids. Trimming removed 6 bases from V and 4 bases from J, with 18 bases in between. The DNA for the CDR3 is TGTGCCATCAGATATCAGGGTGGTCTTAGCTATGGCTACACCTTC. It yields the protein CAIRYQGGLSYGYTF.

Here the CDR3 reads CAWSMTGGPYGYTF. The CDR3, as DNA: TGTGCCTGGAGTATGACAGGGGGCCCCTATGGCTACACCTTC. This chain links TRBV30 with TRBJ1-2; 10 bases line up with TRBD1. V lost 2 bases and J lost 4; bases outside the gene matches: 4. CDR1 and CDR2 (germline): GTSNPN, SVGIG (reference sequence). The CDR3 loop spans 14 amino acids.